This T cell receptor beta chain was documented in a study of shared clonotypes between healthy human individuals. Germline V gene data show CDR1 as SGHVS and CDR2 as FNYEAQ. V lost 5 bases and J 0 bases, leaving 17 bases between the germline ends. This CDR3 comprises 17 residues. Assay used: immunoSEQ multiplex PCR; TCRdb lists only in-frame clones, some missing. The table lists about 1.9 million clones, 93% of them singletons. CD45RO-negative, CCR7-positively selected cells formed the naive CD8 fraction, excluding terminally differentiated effector memory CD45RA+ cells. This sequence joins TRBV7-6 and TRBJ2-1, with a tentative D call TRBD1 (5 bases). The clonotype originates from a man aged 18-30 years in good health. Some clones in this sample may be carry-over from other donors' samples. The sequenced material came from naive CD8+ T cells from PBMCs. For the CDR3, the DNA is TGTGCCAGCAGCCCCCTAACAGGTTGGAGCTCCTACAATGAGCAGTTCTTC. Its translation is CASSPLTGWSSYNEQFF.